The rows below give T cell receptor beta chains drawn from one sample of a study of T cell repertoires in cytomegalovirus infection. MiXCR, run by TCRdb on the reads, gives a single entry per CDR3 protein. The sample records approximately 170,000 distinct CDR3 sequences, about an eighth being singletons. Sequenced: PBMCs. These receptors all come from a human donor in good health (CMV status not recorded). Some clones in this sample may be carry-over from other donors' samples. Both conserved end residues are part of each CDR3. D genes are given only for firm matches. Only part of the rows carry a size: once, few, many, or a class if the clone is expanded.

v_gene	j_gene	abundance	d_gene	CDR3aa	CDR3nt
TRBV4-1	TRBJ2-1	NA	NA	CASSQDGGTEQFF	TGCGCCAGCAGCCAAGATGGGGGGACGGAGCAGTTCTTC
TRBV5-6	TRBJ1-4	many	TRBD1	CASSTRDRGIYDEKLFF	TGTGCCAGCAGCACCCGGGACAGGGGAATATACGATGAAAAACTGTTTTTT
TRBV7-2	TRBJ2-5	many	TRBD1	CASSSGQASTPQYF	TGTGCCAGCAGCTCCGGACAGGCCTCCACTCCCCAGTACTTC
TRBV6-2/TRBV6-3	TRBJ2-4	NA	NA	CASRELAKNIQYF	TGTGCCAGCAGGGAGCTAGCCAAAAACATTCAGTACTTC
TRBV19	TRBJ2-7	NA	NA	CASTTKGHVAYEQYF	TGTGCCAGTACTACGAAGGGACACGTCGCCTACGAGCAGTACTTC
TRBV18	TRBJ2-7	many	NA	CASSPSRTLYEQYF	TGTGCCAGCTCTCCAAGTCGGACCCTCTACGAGCAGTACTTC
TRBV28	TRBJ1-1	few	NA	CASSFEGRATEAFF	TGTGCCAGCAGTTTCGAGGGGCGAGCCACTGAAGCTTTCTTT
TRBV20-1	TRBJ1-1	NA	NA	CSALGVLGTEAFF	TGCAGTGCCCTAGGGGTTTTGGGGACTGAAGCTTTCTTT
TRBV19	TRBJ2-7	many	TRBD1	CASIPRGRSSFCYEQYF	TGTGCCAGTATTCCCAGGGGGAGAAGCTCTTTTTGCTACGAGCAGTACTTC
TRBV15	TRBJ2-2	few	TRBD2	CATSSTSAQGTGELFF	TGTGCCACCAGCAGCACTAGCGCCCAAGGGACCGGGGAGCTGTTTTTT
TRBV28	TRBJ1-4	few	TRBD1	CASSPKRTGGRPTNEKLFF	TGTGCCAGCAGTCCTAAACGGACAGGGGGTAGACCAACTAATGAAAAACTGTTTTTT
TRBV7-9	TRBJ2-3	many	TRBD2	CASSFVGTSEGTDTQYF	TGTGCCAGCAGCTTCGTAGGGACTAGCGAAGGCACAGATACGCAGTATTTT
TRBV10-1	TRBJ2-2	NA	NA	CASSRFSTGELFF	TGCGCCAGCAGTCGGTTCTCCACCGGGGAGCTGTTTTTT
TRBV12-3/TRBV12-4	TRBJ2-1	many	TRBD2	CASSLRLAGISYNEQFF	TGTGCCAGCAGTCTCCGACTAGCGGGTATATCCTACAATGAGCAGTTCTTC
TRBV28	TRBJ2-7	NA	TRBD1	CASSWDRAGEQYF	TGTGCCAGCAGTTGGGACAGGGCGGGTGAGCAGTACTTC
TRBV12-3/TRBV12-4	TRBJ2-1	few	NA	CASSLGQIGNEQFF	TGTGCCAGCAGTTTAGGACAGATAGGAAATGAGCAGTTCTTC
TRBV18	TRBJ2-2	NA	NA	CASSQWTELNTGELFF	TGTGCCAGCTCACAGTGGACAGAGTTAAACACCGGGGAGCTGTTTTTT
TRBV7-3	TRBJ1-1	many	NA	CASSPHPTNAEAFF	TGTGCCAGCAGCCCTCATCCTACGAACGCTGAAGCTTTCTTT
TRBV5-6	TRBJ1-5	NA	NA	CASSFRGFGNQPQHF	TGTGCCAGCAGCTTCAGGGGCTTCGGCAATCAGCCCCAGCATTTT
TRBV6-5	TRBJ2-7	NA	NA	CASSYSYGETYEQYF	TGTGCCAGCAGTTACTCGTACGGGGAGACCTACGAGCAGTACTTC
TRBV7-8	TRBJ1-5	many	NA	CASSLGHGVGNQPQHF	TGTGCCAGCAGCTTAGGTCACGGGGTTGGCAATCAGCCCCAGCATTTT
TRBV4-3	TRBJ1-1	NA	TRBD1	CASSQILWDSEAFF	TGCGCCAGCAGCCAGATTCTCTGGGACAGTGAAGCTTTCTTT
TRBV27	TRBJ1-2	NA	TRBD1	CASSLSKKGADGYTF	TGTGCCAGCAGTTTATCGAAGAAGGGGGCGGATGGCTACACCTTC
TRBV29-1	TRBJ2-1	few	NA	CSVDGRAASYNEQFF	TGCAGCGTTGATGGAAGGGCTGCTTCCTACAATGAGCAGTTCTTC
TRBV12-3/TRBV12-4	TRBJ1-1	many	NA	CAGAGDGTEAFF	TGTGCCGGAGCCGGTGATGGCACTGAAGCTTTCTTT
TRBV28	TRBJ1-1	NA	NA	CASKLRGNTEAFF	TGTGCCAGCAAGTTACGGGGGAACACTGAAGCTTTCTTT
TRBV20-1	TRBJ1-1	few	NA	CSALPWTTLNTEAFF	TGCAGTGCCCTCCCTTGGACAACCCTGAACACTGAAGCTTTCTTT
TRBV10-3	TRBJ2-1	many	NA	CAISETGVGAEQFF	TGTGCCATCAGTGAGACGGGAGTCGGGGCTGAGCAGTTCTTC
TRBV6-5	TRBJ1-1	NA	TRBD1	CASSRDRGLRTEAFF	TGTGCCAGCAGCCGGGACAGGGGGCTTCGGACTGAAGCTTTCTTT
TRBV12-3/TRBV12-4	TRBJ2-7	NA	TRBD2	CASRPRLARDYEQYF	TGTGCCAGCAGACCAAGACTAGCGCGCGATTACGAGCAGTACTTC
TRBV27	TRBJ2-5	many	NA	CASSFRETQYF	TGTGCCAGCAGTTTTAGGGAGACCCAGTACTTC
TRBV28	TRBJ2-2	many	TRBD2	CASSNSGTSREELFF	TGTGCCAGCAGCAATTCCGGGACTAGTAGAGAGGAGCTGTTTTTT
TRBV7-3	TRBJ2-1	many	TRBD2	CASSSRLAGDGEQFF	TGTGCCAGCAGCTCCCGACTAGCGGGAGACGGTGAGCAGTTCTTC
TRBV28	TRBJ2-4	few	NA	CASSLASQVMNIQYF	TGTGCCAGCAGTTTAGCTTCTCAGGTTATGAACATTCAGTACTTC
TRBV11-3	TRBJ2-1	many	TRBD2	CASSLASGSSYNEQFF	TGTGCCAGCAGCTTAGCTAGCGGCAGTTCCTACAATGAGCAGTTCTTC
TRBV7-6	TRBJ2-7	many	TRBD1	CASSLVGTGQSYEQYF	TGTGCCAGCAGCTTAGTGGGGACAGGGCAGAGCTACGAGCAGTACTTC
TRBV19	TRBJ2-6	few	NA	CASSMAWFSGANVLTF	TGTGCCAGTAGTATGGCTTGGTTCTCTGGGGCCAACGTCCTGACTTTC
TRBV29-1	TRBJ2-7	many	NA	CSVEDQKGQEQYF	TGCAGCGTTGAAGATCAGAAAGGACAGGAGCAGTACTTC
TRBV14	TRBJ2-7	NA	TRBD1	CASSQEGGTGGHEQYF	TGTGCCAGCAGCCAAGAAGGCGGGACAGGAGGCCACGAGCAGTACTTC
TRBV20-1	TRBJ2-2	many	NA	CSAQDDTGELFF	TGCAGTGCTCAGGATGACACCGGGGAGCTGTTTTTT
TRBV7-8	TRBJ1-2	many	NA	CASSLGHSNYGYTF	TGTGCCAGCAGCTTAGGGCACTCTAACTATGGCTACACCTTC
TRBV28	TRBJ2-1	few	NA	CASSLSQGFLFNEQFF	TGTGCCAGCAGTTTATCTCAGGGTTTTCTATTTAATGAGCAGTTCTTC
TRBV5-6	TRBJ2-5	many	NA	CASSYLDRQETQYF	TGTGCCAGCAGCTACCTAGACAGACAAGAGACCCAGTACTTC
TRBV11-1	TRBJ2-3	few	NA	CASSFSREYGPTDTQYF	TGTGCCAGCAGCTTCAGTCGGGAGTACGGACCCACAGATACGCAGTATTTT
TRBV11-2	TRBJ2-2	many	NA	CALGSNTGELFF	TGTGCCCTAGGGAGTAACACCGGGGAGCTGTTTTTT
TRBV12-3/TRBV12-4	TRBJ2-2	many	NA	CASSLAMSGELFF	TGTGCCAGCAGTTTAGCGATGAGCGGGGAGCTGTTTTTT